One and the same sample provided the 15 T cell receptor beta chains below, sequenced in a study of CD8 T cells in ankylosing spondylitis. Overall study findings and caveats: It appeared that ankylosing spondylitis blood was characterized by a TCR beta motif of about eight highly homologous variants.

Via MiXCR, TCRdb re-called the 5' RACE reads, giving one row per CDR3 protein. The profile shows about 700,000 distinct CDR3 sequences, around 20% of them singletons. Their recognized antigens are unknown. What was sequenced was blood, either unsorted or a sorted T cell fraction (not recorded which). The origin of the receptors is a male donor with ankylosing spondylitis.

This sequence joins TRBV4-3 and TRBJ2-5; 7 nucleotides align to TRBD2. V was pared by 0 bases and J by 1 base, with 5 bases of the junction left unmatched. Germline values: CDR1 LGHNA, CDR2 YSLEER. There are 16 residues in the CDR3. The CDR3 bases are TGCGCCAGCAGCCAAGATTGGGCTAGCGGCCAAGAGACCCAGTACTTC. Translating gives CASSQDWASGQETQYF.

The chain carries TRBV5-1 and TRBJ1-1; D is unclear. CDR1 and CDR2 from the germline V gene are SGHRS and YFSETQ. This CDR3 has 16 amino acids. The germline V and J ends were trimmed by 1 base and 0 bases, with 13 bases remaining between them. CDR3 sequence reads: CASSLLGVGVNTEAFF. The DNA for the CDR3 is TGCGCCAGCAGCTTGTTAGGCGTCGGAGTGAACACTGAAGCTTTCTTT.

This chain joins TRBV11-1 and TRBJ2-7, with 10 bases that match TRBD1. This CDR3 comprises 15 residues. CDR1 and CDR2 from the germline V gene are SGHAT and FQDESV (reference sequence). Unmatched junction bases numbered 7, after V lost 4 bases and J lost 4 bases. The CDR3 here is CASSSSRDRGYEQYF. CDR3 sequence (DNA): TGTGCCAGCAGCTCGAGCCGGGACAGGGGTTACGAGCAGTACTTC.

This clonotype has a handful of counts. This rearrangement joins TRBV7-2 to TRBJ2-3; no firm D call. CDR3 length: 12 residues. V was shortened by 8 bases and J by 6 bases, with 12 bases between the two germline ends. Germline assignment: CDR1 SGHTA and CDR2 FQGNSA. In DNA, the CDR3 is TGTGCCAGCGGGTCGAGACGGGATACGCAGTATTTT. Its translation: CASGSRRDTQYF.

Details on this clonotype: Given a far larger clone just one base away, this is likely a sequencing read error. CDR3 region: CASSLEGETQFF. CDR3 DNA: TGCGCCAGCAGCTTGGAAGGGGAGACCCAGTTCTTC. The chain combines TRBV5-1 with TRBJ2-5, with D perhaps TRBD1 or TRBD2 (5 bases each). The closer fit of TRBJ2-1 to the DNA end suggests the J call may be wrong. Germline V gene sequence: CDR1 SGHRS, CDR2 YFSETQ. The CDR3 loop spans 12 amino acids.

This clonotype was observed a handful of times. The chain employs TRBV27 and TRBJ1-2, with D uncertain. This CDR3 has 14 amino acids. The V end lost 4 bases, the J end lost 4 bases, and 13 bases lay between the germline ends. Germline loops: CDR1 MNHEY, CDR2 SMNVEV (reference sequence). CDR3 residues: CASSSTSGSYGYTF. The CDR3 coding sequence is TGTGCCAGCAGTTCAACTTCTGGGAGCTATGGCTACACCTTC.

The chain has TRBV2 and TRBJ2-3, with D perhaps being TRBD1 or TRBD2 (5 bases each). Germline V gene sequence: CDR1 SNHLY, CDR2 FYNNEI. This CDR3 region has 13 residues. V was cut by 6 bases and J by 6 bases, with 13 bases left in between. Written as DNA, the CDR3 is TGTGCCAGCAGAATTGGGACCGAGGATACGCAGTATTTT. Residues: CASRIGTEDTQYF.

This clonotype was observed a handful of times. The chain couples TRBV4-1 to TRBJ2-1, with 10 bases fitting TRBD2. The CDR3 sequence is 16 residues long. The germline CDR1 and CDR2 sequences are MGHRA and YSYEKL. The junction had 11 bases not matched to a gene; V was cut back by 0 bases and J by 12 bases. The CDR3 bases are TGCGCCAGCAGCCAAGAACAGCGGGGGGGCCTGTTGGGGCAGTTCTTC. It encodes CASSQEQRGGLLGQFF.

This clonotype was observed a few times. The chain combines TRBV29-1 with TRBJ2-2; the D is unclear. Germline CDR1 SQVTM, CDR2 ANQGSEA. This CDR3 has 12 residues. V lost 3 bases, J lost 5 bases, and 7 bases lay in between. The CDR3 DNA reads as TGCAGCGTTGAGGCCGAGACCGGGGAGCTGTTTTTT. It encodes CSVEAETGELFF.

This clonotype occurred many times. The CDR3 DNA reads as TGCGCCAGCAGCTTGGCCGGTCAGTACAATGAGCAGTTCTTC. It yields the protein CASSLAGQYNEQFF. The chain carries TRBV5-1 and TRBJ2-1; D remains ambiguous. Per the germline V gene, CDR1 is SGHRS and CDR2 is YFSETQ. V was cut by 0 bases and J by 4 bases, with 8 bases left in between. The length of the CDR3 is 14 residues.

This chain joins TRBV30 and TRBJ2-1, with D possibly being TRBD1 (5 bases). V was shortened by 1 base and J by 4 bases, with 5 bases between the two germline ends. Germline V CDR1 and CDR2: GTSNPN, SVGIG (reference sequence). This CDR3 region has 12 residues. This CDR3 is CAWSEGYNEQFF. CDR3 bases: TGTGCCTGGAGTGAGGGGTACAATGAGCAGTTCTTC.

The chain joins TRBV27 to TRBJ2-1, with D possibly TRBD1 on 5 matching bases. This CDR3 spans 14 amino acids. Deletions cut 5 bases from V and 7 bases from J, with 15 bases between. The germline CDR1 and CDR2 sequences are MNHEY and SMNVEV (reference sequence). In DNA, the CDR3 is TGTGCCAGCAGTCTCCGACCCAGGGCTAATGAGCAGTTCTTC. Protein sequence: CASSLRPRANEQFF.

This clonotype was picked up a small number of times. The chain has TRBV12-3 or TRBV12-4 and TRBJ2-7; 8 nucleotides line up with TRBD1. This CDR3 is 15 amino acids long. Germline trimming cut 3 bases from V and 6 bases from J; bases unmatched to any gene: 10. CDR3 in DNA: TGTGCCAGCAGTTTCGTACAGGGGGTTGGAATCGAGCAGTACTTC. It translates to CASSFVQGVGIEQYF.

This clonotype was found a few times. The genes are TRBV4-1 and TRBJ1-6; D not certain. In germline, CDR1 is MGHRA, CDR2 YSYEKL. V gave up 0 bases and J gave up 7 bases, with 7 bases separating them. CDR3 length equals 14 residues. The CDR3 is CASSQEVANSPLHF. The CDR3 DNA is TGCGCCAGCAGCCAAGAAGTAGCCAATTCACCCCTCCACTTT.

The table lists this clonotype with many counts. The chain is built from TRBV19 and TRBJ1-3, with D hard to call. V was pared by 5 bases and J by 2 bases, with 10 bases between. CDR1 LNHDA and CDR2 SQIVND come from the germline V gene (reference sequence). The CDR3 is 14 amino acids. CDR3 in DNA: TGTGCCAGTAGTGAAGCGGGGACTGGAAACACCATATATTTT. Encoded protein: CASSEAGTGNTIYF. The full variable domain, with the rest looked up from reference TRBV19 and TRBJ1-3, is DGGITQSPKYLFRKEGQNVTLSCEQNLNHDAMYWYRQDPGQGLRLIYYSQIVNDFQKGDIAEGYSVSREKKESFPLTVTSAQKNPTAFYLCASSEAGTGNTIYFGEGSWLTVV.